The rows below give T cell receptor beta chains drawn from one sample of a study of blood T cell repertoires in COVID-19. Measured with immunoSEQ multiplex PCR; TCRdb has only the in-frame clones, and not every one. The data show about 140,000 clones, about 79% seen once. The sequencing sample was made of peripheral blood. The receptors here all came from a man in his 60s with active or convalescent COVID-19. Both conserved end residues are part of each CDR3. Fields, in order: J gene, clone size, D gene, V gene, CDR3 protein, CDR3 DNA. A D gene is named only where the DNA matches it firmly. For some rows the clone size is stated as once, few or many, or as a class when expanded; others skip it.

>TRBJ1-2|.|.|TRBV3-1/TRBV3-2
CASSQGQAYGYTF
TGTGCCAGCAGCCAAGGCCAGGCCTATGGCTACACCTTC
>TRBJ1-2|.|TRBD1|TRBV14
CASSQDGQGRHNYGYTF
TGTGCCAGCAGCCAAGACGGACAGGGTCGGCATAACTATGGCTACACCTTC
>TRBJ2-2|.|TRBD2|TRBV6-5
CASSYGAGVRTGELFF
TGTGCCAGCAGTTACGGGGCGGGAGTTAGGACCGGGGAGCTGTTTTTT
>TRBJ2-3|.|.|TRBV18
CASSPRRGGTDTQYF
TGTGCCAGCTCACCACGGCGCGGGGGCACAGATACGCAGTATTTT
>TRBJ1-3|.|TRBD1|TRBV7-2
CASSFGTGSAGNTIYF
TGTGCCAGCAGCTTCGGGACAGGGTCAGCTGGAAACACCATATATTTT
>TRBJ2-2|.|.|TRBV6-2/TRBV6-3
CASSSLNTGELFF
TGTGCCAGCAGTTCCTTGAACACCGGGGAGCTGTTTTTT
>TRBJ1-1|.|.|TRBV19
CASSTQGPAEAFF
TGTGCCAGTAGTACTCAGGGTCCCGCTGAAGCTTTCTTT
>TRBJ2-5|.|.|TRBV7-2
CASSLSWGPQETQYF
TGTGCCAGCAGCTTGAGTTGGGGCCCACAAGAGACCCAGTACTTC
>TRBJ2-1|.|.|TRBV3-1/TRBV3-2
CASSQELGGAGYNEQFF
TGTGCCAGCAGCCAAGAACTAGGGGGGGCAGGGTACAATGAGCAGTTCTTC
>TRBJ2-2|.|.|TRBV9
CASSVDLADTGELFF
TGTGCCAGCAGCGTAGATTTGGCAGACACCGGGGAGCTGTTTTTT
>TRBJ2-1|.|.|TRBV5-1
CASSLVDRTYNEQFF
TGCGCCAGCAGCTTGGTTGACAGGACCTACAATGAGCAGTTCTTC
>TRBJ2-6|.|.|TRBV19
CASRSGFEGGVSGANVLTF
TGTGCCAGTAGGTCAGGGTTTGAAGGGGGAGTCTCTGGGGCCAACGTCCTGACTTTC
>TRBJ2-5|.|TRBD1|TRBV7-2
CASSLEGQGTQETQYF
TGTGCCAGCAGCTTAGAAGGACAGGGGACCCAAGAGACCCAGTACTTC
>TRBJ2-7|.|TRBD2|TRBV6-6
CASSRLAGDYEQYF
TGTGCCAGCAGTCGACTAGCGGGGGACTACGAGCAGTACTTC
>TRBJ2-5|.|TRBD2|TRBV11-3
CASTHSGRRQETQYF
TGTGCCAGCACCCATAGCGGGAGGCGCCAAGAGACCCAGTACTTC
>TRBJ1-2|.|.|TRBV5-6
CASSLARRVYGYTF
TGTGCCAGCAGCTTGGCCAGGCGGGTCTATGGCTACACCTTC
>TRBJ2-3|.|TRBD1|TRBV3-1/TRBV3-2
CASSQEPTGGRPSTDTQYF
TGTGCCAGCAGCCAAGAGCCAACAGGGGGGCGCCCAAGCACAGATACGCAGTATTTT
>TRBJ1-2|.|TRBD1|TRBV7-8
CASSPTGGTIYGYTF
TGTGCCAGCAGCCCTACAGGGGGAACTATCTATGGCTACACCTTC
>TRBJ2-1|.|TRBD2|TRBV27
CATRERPGLAANEQFF
TGTGCCACCAGAGAGAGACCGGGACTAGCGGCAAATGAGCAGTTCTTC
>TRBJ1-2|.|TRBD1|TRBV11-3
CASSLGTGSDGYTF
TGTGCCAGCAGCTTAGGGACAGGGTCTGATGGCTACACCTTC
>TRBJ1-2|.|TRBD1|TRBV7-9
CASSRQNRGLYGYTF
TGTGCCAGCAGCCGACAAAACAGGGGGCTCTATGGCTACACCTTC
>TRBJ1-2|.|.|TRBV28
CASSPRDIYGYTF
TGTGCCAGCAGCCCTCGGGACATTTATGGCTACACCTTC
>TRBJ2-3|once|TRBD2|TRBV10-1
CASSDAHTSGAQYF
TGCGCCAGCAGTGATGCTCACACTAGCGGGGCGCAGTATTTT
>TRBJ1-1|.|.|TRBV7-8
CASSLNGQTEAFF
TGTGCCAGCAGCTTAAACGGACAGACTGAAGCTTTCTTT
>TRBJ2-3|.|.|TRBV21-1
CASSAGAGAPDTQYF
TGTGCCAGCAGCGCCGGCGCGGGAGCCCCAGATACGCAGTATTTT
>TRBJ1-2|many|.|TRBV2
CASSDTGRYGYTF
TGTGCCAGCAGTGACACAGGGCGCTATGGCTACACCTTC
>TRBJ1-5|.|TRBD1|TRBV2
CASSGTGIMDQPQHF
TGTGCCAGCAGCGGGACAGGAATCATGGATCAGCCCCAGCATTTT
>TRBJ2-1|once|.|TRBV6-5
CASSYSIRVYNEQFF
TGTGCCAGCAGTTACTCGATACGGGTCTACAATGAGCAGTTCTTC
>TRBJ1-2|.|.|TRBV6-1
CASLNGAYGYTF
TGTGCCAGCTTAAATGGAGCTTACGGCTACACCTTC
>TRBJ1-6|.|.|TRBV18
CASSGSEGDSPLHF
TGTGCCAGCTCGGGGAGTGAGGGGGATTCACCCCTCCACTTT
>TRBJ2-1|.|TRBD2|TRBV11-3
CASSLTSGGYDEQFF
TGTGCCAGCAGCTTAACTAGCGGGGGCTATGATGAGCAGTTCTTC
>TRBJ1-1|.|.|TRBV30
CAWIASNTEAFF
TGTGCCTGGATTGCGTCGAACACTGAAGCTTTCTTT
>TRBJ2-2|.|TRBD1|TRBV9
CASSTGGDVDGELFF
TGTGCCAGCAGTACAGGGGGCGATGTGGACGGGGAGCTGTTTTTT
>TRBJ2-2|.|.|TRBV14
CASSQVRSGELFF
TGTGCCAGCAGCCAAGTCAGAAGCGGGGAGCTGTTTTTT
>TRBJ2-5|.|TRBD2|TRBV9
CASSVAGTREETQYF
TGTGCCAGCAGCGTAGCCGGGACTAGAGAAGAGACCCAGTACTTC
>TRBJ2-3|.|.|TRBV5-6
CASSLWQGSTDTQYF
TGTGCCAGCAGCTTGTGGCAGGGTAGTACAGATACGCAGTATTTT
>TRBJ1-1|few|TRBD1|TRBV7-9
CASSLAGGAEAFF
TGTGCCAGCAGCTTAGCAGGGGGCGCTGAAGCTTTCTTT
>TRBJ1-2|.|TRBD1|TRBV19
CASGGQGGHNYGYTF
TGTGCCAGCGGAGGACAGGGCGGTCACAACTATGGCTACACCTTC
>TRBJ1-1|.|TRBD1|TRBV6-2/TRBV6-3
CASSYTGQGAEAFF
TGTGCCAGCAGTTACACTGGACAGGGAGCTGAAGCTTTCTTT
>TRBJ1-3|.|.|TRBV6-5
CASSHGMAGNTIYF
TGTGCCAGCAGTCACGGGATGGCTGGAAACACCATATATTTT
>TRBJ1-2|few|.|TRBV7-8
CASSTGQDYGYTF
TGTGCCAGCAGCACCGGACAAGACTATGGCTACACCTTC
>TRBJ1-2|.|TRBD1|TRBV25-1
CASRTDRGGYGYTF
TGTGCCAGCAGGACTGACAGGGGTGGCTATGGCTACACCTTC
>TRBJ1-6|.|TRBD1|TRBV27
CASRSTGFLSPLHF
TGTGCCAGCAGATCGACAGGGTTTCTCTCACCCCTCCACTTT
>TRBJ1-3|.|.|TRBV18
CASSRRQDSGNTIYF
TGTGCCAGCTCACGGAGACAGGACTCTGGAAACACCATATATTTT
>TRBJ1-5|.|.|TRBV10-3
CAISERAGNQPQHF
TGTGCCATCAGTGAAAGGGCAGGGAATCAGCCCCAGCATTTT
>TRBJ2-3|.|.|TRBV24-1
CATSDSRVNTDTQYF
TGTGCCACCAGTGATTCCAGGGTAAACACAGATACGCAGTATTTT
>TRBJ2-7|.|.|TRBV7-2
CASTHSSDSLAHEQYF
TGTGCCAGCACCCACTCCTCGGACAGTTTAGCCCACGAGCAGTACTTC
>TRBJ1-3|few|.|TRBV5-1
CASSLGAGTGNTIYF
TGCGCCAGCAGCTTGGGGGCAGGTACGGGAAACACCATATATTTT
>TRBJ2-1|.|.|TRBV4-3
CASSQGLAVYEQFF
TGCGCCAGCAGCCAAGGGTTAGCAGTTTATGAGCAGTTCTTC
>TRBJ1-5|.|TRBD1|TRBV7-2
CASSPDRGKMGQPQHF
TGTGCCAGCAGCCCGGACAGGGGGAAGATGGGGCAGCCCCAGCATTTT
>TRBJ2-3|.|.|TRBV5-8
CASSRRGPTDTQYF
TGTGCCAGCAGCCGGCGGGGCCCCACAGATACGCAGTATTTT
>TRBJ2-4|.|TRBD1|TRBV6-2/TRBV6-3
CASSSPGERGLAKNIQYF
TGTGCCAGCAGTTCCCCTGGGGAAAGGGGGCTAGCCAAAAACATTCAGTACTTC
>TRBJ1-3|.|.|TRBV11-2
CASSLAGNTIYF
TGTGCCAGCAGCTTAGCAGGAAACACCATATATTTT
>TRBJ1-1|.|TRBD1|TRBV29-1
CSVVSRGLGEAFF
TGCAGCGTTGTTAGCAGGGGGCTCGGTGAAGCTTTCTTT
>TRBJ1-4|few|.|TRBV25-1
CASSEWDNNEKLFF
TGTGCCAGCAGTGAATGGGACAATAATGAAAAACTGTTTTTT